The present TCR beta chain was sequenced within a study of cytomegalovirus exposure and HLA in healthy donors. With 60 Vbeta and 13 Jbeta primers, the PCR was carried out. Study processing details: In a later analysis, the count reached some 73 million unique TCR beta chains, with around 11 million shared. TCRdb's copy holds only in-frame clones and misses some; the assay was immunoSEQ multiplex PCR. The V and J calls and clone size were taken over from that table, and D and trimming were inferred from the DNA. This table holds 150,000 to 170,000 clones, around three quarters found once. Findings of the study overall: Later genetic work tied a missense DCLRE1C variant to beta-chain V and J trimming. Earlier analysis yielded a pattern in which most TCR beta V segments were productive about 87% or about 30% of the time.

In this sample, this clone turned up once. Its antigen is as yet unknown. This sequence originates from a woman in her forties in good health and CMV-seronegative. Sequencing was done on a sample of PBMCs.

The CDR3 loop reads CASNRANYGYTF. CDR3 nucleotide sequence: TGTGCCAGCAACAGGGCAAACTATGGCTACACCTTC. The V call is TRBV2, the J call TRBJ1-2, with D maybe TRBD1 (6 bases). In germline, CDR1 is SNHLY, CDR2 FYNNEI. V lost 7 bases and J 2 bases, leaving 8 bases between the germline ends. The CDR3 is made up of 12 amino acids.